This T cell receptor (beta chain) emerged from a study of T cells after posttransplantation cyclophosphamide. A marrow graft followed busulfan-fludarabine conditioning, with cyclophosphamide on days +3 and +4. Generated by immunoSEQ multiplex PCR, the TCRdb table keeps only in-frame clones and is missing some. This table has tens of thousands of clones, just under 80% appearing once. Findings of the study overall: Later blood repertoires were often dominated by clones from the donor CD8+ memory compartment. Blood and skin or GI T cell repertoires showed limited TRB overlap.

Points on this clone: The antigen remains undetermined.

The specimen comprised CD4+ T cells sorted from blood, sampled 1903 days after a stem cell transplant with posttransplant cyclophosphamide. The TCR originated in a female patient aged 40-50 years who received an allogeneic stem cell transplant from a related donor, was CMV-positive, and had no GVHD. Some T cells may have originated in the graft donor.

CDR3 in amino acids: CASSLQGRSYNEQFF. DNA for the CDR3: TGTGCCAGCAGCTTACAGGGCCGCTCCTACAATGAGCAGTTCTTC. J is TRBJ2-1 and V is TRBV5-4; possibly TRBD1 for D (6 bases). The CDR3 extends over 15 amino acids. The V gene's germline CDR1 is SGHNT and CDR2 YYREEE (reference sequence). V lost 2 bases to trimming and J lost 0 bases, with 9 bases between them.